This TCR beta chain comes out of a study of cytomegalovirus exposure and HLA in healthy donors. For the study at large: A data release that came early held 80 million to 95 million unique TCRs from HLA-typed donors. Overall study findings and caveats: For most TCR beta V segments, an earlier analysis put the productive rate at about 87% or about 30% of the time. Three chains linked to CMV were shown in vitro to be specific for CMV antigens.

Germline V gene sequence: CDR1 MDHEN, CDR2 SYDVKM. V trimming: 5 bases; J trimming: 6 bases; junction bases outside the gene matches: 7. CDR3 size: 16 residues. A note on this clone: The target antigen is unknown.

Amplification used 60 Vbeta primers and 13 Jbeta primers. TCRdb keeps only in-frame clones here, not all; method: immunoSEQ multiplex PCR. The sample lists more than 85,000 clones; 80% to 90% were seen once. The specimen sequenced was PBMCs. V and J are TRBV28 and TRBJ2-4; 13 bases agree with TRBD2. The clonotype was recovered from a young woman in good health and CMV-seronegative. The CDR3 here is CASSHGLAGAANIQYF. The CDR3 nucleotides read TGTGCCAGCAGTCATGGACTAGCGGGAGCAGCAAACATTCAGTACTTC.